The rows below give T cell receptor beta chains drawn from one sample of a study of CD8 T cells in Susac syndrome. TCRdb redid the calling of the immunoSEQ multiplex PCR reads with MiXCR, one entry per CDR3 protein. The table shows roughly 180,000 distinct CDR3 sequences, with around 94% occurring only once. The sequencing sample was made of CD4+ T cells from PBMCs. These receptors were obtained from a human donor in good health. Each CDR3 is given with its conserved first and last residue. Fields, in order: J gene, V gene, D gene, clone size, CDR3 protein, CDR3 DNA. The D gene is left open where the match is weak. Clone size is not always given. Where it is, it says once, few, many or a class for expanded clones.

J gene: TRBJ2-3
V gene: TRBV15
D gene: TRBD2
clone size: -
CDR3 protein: CATSRGLRDTQYF
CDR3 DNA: TGTGCCACCAGCAGGGGACTAAGAGATACGCAGTATTTT

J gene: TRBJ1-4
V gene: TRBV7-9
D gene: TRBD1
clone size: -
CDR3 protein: CASSWAGTGNEKLFF
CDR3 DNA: TGTGCCAGCAGCTGGGCCGGGACAGGGAATGAAAAACTGTTTTTT

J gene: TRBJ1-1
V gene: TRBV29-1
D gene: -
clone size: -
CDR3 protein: CSVERTTMNTEAFF
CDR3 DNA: TGCAGCGTTGAAAGGACAACTATGAACACTGAAGCTTTCTTT

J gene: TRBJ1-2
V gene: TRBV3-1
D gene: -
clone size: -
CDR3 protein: CASSHRLESGYTF
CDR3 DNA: TGTGCCAGCAGCCATAGACTCGAGTCTGGCTACACCTTC

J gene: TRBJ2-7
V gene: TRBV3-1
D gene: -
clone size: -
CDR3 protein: CASSAREEWVYEQYF
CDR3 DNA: TGTGCCAGCAGCGCCAGGGAGGAATGGGTGTACGAGCAGTACTTC

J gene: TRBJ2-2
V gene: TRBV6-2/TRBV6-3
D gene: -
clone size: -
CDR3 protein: CASSYVGIWTGELFF
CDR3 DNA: TGTGCCAGCAGTTACGTCGGGATTTGGACCGGGGAGCTGTTTTTT

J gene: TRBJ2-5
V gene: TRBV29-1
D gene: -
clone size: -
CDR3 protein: CSPPRGVGVMETQYF
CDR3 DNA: TGCAGCCCGCCGCGTGGGGTAGGAGTTATGGAGACCCAGTACTTC

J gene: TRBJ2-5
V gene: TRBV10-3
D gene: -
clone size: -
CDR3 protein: CAISDPAAQETQYF
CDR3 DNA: TGTGCCATCAGTGATCCGGCAGCCCAAGAGACCCAGTACTTC

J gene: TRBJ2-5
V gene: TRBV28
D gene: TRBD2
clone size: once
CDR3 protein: CASSLFGLAGLQETQYF
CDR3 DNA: TGTGCCAGCAGTTTGTTCGGACTAGCTGGCCTCCAAGAGACCCAGTACTTC

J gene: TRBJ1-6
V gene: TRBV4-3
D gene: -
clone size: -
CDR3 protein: CASSQEYRKNSPLHF
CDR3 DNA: TGCGCCAGCAGCCAAGAATACAGGAAGAATTCACCCCTCCACTTT

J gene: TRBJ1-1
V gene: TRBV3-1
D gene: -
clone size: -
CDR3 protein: CASREQGRTEAFF
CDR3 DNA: TGTGCCAGCAGGGAACAGGGTCGCACTGAAGCTTTCTTT

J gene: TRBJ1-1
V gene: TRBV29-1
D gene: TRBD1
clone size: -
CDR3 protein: CSVTAPDRGDTEAFF
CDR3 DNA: TGCAGCGTTACTGCCCCGGACAGGGGGGACACTGAAGCTTTCTTT

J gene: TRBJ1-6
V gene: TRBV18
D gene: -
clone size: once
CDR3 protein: CASSPGDGSPLHF
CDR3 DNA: TGTGCCAGCTCACCAGGGGACGGTTCACCCCTCCACTTT

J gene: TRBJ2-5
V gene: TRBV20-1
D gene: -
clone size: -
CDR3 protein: CSARDVEGTQYF
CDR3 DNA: TGCAGTGCTAGAGATGTGGAAGGGACCCAGTACTTC

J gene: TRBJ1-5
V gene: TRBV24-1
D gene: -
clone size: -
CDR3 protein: CATSDHTESNQPQHF
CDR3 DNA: TGTGCCACCAGTGACCACACCGAAAGCAATCAGCCCCAGCATTTT

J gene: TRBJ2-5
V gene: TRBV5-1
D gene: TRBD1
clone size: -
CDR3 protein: CASMLDRGETQYF
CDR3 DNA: TGCGCCAGCATGCTAGACAGGGGTGAGACCCAGTACTTC

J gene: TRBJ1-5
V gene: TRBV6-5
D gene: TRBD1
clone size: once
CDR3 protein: CASSKTGDNQPQHF
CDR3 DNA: TGTGCCAGCAGTAAGACAGGGGACAATCAGCCCCAGCATTTT

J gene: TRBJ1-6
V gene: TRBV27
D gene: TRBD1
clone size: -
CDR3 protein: CASSSRQGLRSPLHF
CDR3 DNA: TGTGCCAGCAGTTCCCGACAGGGACTAAGATCACCCCTCCACTTT

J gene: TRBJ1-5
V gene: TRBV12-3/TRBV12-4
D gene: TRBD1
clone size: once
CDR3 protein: CASSWGTGAAEPQHF
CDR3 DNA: TGTGCCAGCAGTTGGGGAACAGGGGCGGCGGAGCCCCAGCATTTT

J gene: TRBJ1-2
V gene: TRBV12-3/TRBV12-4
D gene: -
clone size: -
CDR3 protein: CASSFRAGAPGYGYTF
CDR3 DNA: TGTGCCAGCAGTTTTAGGGCAGGGGCTCCTGGATATGGCTACACCTTC

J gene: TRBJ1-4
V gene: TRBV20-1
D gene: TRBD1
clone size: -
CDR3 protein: CSAPRQGAFREKLFF
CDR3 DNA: TGCAGTGCTCCGAGACAGGGGGCGTTTCGGGAAAAACTGTTTTTT

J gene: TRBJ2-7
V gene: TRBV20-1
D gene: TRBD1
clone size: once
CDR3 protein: CSAPPGQGLYEQYF
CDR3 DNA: TGCAGTGCTCCCCCGGGACAGGGTCTCTACGAGCAGTACTTC

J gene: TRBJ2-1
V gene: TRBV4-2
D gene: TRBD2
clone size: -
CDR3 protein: CASSLGTSGGAMNEQFF
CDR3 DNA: TGTGCCAGCAGCCTCGGGACTAGCGGGGGGGCGATGAATGAGCAGTTCTTC

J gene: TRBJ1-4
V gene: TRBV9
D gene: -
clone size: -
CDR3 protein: CASSEAGGLNEKLFF
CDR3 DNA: TGTGCCAGCAGCGAGGCCGGTGGGCTTAATGAAAAACTGTTTTTT